These 10 T cell receptor beta chains share one sample of origin, sequenced in a study of Ad26.COV2.S vaccination and SARS-CoV-2 variants. Profiled with immunoSEQ multiplex PCR; TCRdb holds only in-frame clones, not every one. Among approximately 90,000 clones listed, 82% were seen once. This material consisted of peripheral blood, taken after recovery from COVID-19. These receptors were taken from a human donor who had recovered from COVID-19.

This clone was counted a few times. The V and J genes are TRBV10-3 and TRBJ1-5, with TRBD1 matching 7 bases. Germline assignment: CDR1 ENHRY and CDR2 SYGVKD. This CDR3 region has 13 residues. V shed 6 bases and J 7 bases; nucleotides not matched to a gene: 6. The CDR3 reads CAIREDRVQPQHF. The CDR3, as DNA: TGTGCCATCAGGGAAGACAGGGTACAGCCCCAGCATTTT.

The V call is TRBV5-4, the J call TRBJ2-3; TRBD2 is a possible D gene (6 bases). V lost 3 bases to trimming and J lost 4 bases, with 18 bases between them. Per the germline V gene, CDR1 is SGHNT and CDR2 is YYREEE (reference sequence). The CDR3 extends over 16 amino acids. The DNA of the CDR3 is TGTGCCAGCAGCTGGATGGACCGCGCGGGGCCAGATACGCAGTATTTT. Its protein product is CASSWMDRAGPDTQYF.

This clone was seen many times. This chain links TRBV24-1 with TRBJ1-5, with D tentatively TRBD1 (6 bases). Trimming shortened V by 12 bases and J by 0 bases, and 14 bases separated the two germline ends. Germline V gives CDR1 KGHDR, CDR2 SFDVKD. The CDR3 contains 14 residues. The CDR3 reads CASQGRNSNQPQHF. CDR3 in DNA: TGTGCCTCCCAGGGGCGGAATAGCAATCAGCCCCAGCATTTT.

The sample holds one count of this clone. The chain recombines TRBV28 with TRBJ1-1, with unresolved D. The length of the CDR3 is 11 residues. Trimming pared 11 bases from V and 4 bases from J, leaving 11 bases between. Germline CDR1 reads MDHEN; CDR2 reads SYDVKM. CDR3 coding DNA: TGTGCCGTCCGGGGTGGCACTGAAGCTTTCTTT. Its protein is CAVRGGTEAFF.

The chain combines TRBV24-1 with TRBJ2-1; D is ambiguous. Germline CDR1 reads KGHDR; CDR2 reads SFDVKD. The CDR3 is made up of 14 amino acids. The ends were cut back, 1 base at V and 4 bases at J, with 7 bases in the middle. CDR3 sequence (DNA): TGTGCCACCAGTGATTTCCCCAATTACAATGAGCAGTTCTTC. Translation: CATSDFPNYNEQFF.

The DNA of the CDR3 is TGTGCCAGCAGTATCCAGGGGGCCGGCTACAATGAGCAGTTCTTC. Translation: CASSIQGAGYNEQFF. The chain links TRBV6-5 to TRBJ2-1; 8 bases map to TRBD1. The CDR3 covers 15 residues. Germline V gives CDR1 MNHEY, CDR2 SVGAGI. Trimming removed 5 bases from V and 3 bases from J; junction bases left unmatched: 6.

A few counts support this clone. CDR3 region: CASSPQTRTGGNEQFF. The CDR3 nucleotides are TGTGCCAGCAGCCCACAAACTCGGACAGGGGGCAATGAGCAGTTCTTC. The rearrangement uses TRBV7-9 and TRBJ2-1, with 10 nucleotides matching TRBD1. Germline CDR1 SEHNR, CDR2 FQNEAQ (reference sequence). With V trimmed by 5 bases and J by 6 bases, 10 bases remained unmatched. CDR3 size: 16 residues. The complete variable domain, with remaining parts taken from reference TRBV7-9 and TRBJ2-1, reads DTGVSQNPRHKITKRGQNVTFRCDPISEHNRLYWYRQTLGQGPEFLTYFQNEAQLEKSRLLSDRFSAERPKGSFSTLEIQRTEQGDSAMYLCASSPQTRTGGNEQFFGPGTRLTVL.

Only one count was recorded for this clone. The chain joins TRBV14 to TRBJ1-6, with 8 bases matching TRBD1. From germline, CDR1 is SGHDN and CDR2 FVKESK. The CDR3 is 15 amino acids. V trimming: 4 bases; J trimming: 8 bases; junction bases outside the gene matches: 7. The CDR3 reads CASSRLTGDYSPLHF. The DNA of the CDR3 is TGTGCCAGCAGCCGTCTGACAGGGGATTATTCACCCCTCCACTTT.

J is TRBJ2-7 and V is TRBV19; D is tentatively TRBD1 or TRBD2 (5 bases each). Trimming took off 6 bases at V and 3 bases at J, with 12 bases between the two ends. There are 13 residues in the CDR3. Per germline, CDR1 LNHDA and CDR2 SQIVND (reference sequence). This CDR3 reads CASSAGTLYEQYF. For the CDR3, the DNA is TGTGCCAGTAGCGCCGGGACCCTCTACGAGCAGTACTTC.

The chain is built from TRBV11-3 and TRBJ2-7; D possibly corresponds to TRBD2 (6 bases). The CDR3 consists of 15 residues. Trimming removed 4 bases from V and 2 bases from J, with 15 bases in between. Germline CDR1 and CDR2: SGHNT and YENEEA. CDR3 sequence reads: CASSSYRDSTYEQYF. Written as DNA, the CDR3 is TGTGCCAGCAGCTCCTACCGGGACTCAACCTACGAGCAGTACTTC.